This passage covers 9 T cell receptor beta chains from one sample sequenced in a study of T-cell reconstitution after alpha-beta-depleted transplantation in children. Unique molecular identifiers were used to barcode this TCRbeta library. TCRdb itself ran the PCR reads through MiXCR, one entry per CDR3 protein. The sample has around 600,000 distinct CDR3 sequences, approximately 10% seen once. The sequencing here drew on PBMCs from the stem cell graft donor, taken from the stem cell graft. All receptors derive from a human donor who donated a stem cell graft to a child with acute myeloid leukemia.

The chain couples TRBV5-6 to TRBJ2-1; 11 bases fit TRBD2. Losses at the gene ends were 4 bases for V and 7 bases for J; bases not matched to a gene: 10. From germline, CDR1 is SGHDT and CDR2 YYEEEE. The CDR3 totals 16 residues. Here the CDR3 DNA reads TGTGCCAGCAGCGCCCCTAGCGGGAGGTTCAATAATGAGCAGTTCTTC. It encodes CASSAPSGRFNNEQFF.

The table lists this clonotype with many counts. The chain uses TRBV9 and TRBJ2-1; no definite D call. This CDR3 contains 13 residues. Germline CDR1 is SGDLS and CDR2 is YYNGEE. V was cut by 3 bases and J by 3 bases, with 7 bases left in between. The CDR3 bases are TGTGCCAGCAGCGCCTTAAGCTACAATGAGCAGTTCTTC. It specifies CASSALSYNEQFF.

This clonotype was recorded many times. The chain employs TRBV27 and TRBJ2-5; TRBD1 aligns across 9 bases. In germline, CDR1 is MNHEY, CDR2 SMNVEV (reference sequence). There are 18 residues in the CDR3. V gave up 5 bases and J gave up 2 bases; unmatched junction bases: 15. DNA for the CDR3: TGTGCCAGCAGTAGAAACATTAAACAGGGGGCCGTGCAAGAGACCCAGTACTTC. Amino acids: CASSRNIKQGAVQETQYF.

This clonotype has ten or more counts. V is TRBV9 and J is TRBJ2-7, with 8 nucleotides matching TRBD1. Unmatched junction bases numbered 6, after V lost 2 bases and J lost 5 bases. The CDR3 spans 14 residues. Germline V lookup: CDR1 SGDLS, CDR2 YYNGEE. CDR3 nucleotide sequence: TGTGCCAGCAGCGTCGGACAGGGTACCCACGAGCAGTACTTC. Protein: CASSVGQGTHEQYF.

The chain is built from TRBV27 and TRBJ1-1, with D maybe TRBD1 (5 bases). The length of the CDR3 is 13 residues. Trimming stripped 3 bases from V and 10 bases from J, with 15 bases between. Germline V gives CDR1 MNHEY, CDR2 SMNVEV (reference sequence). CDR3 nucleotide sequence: TGTGCCAGCAGTTTTGAGGGGACCCAGATAGCTTTCTTT. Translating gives CASSFEGTQIAFF.

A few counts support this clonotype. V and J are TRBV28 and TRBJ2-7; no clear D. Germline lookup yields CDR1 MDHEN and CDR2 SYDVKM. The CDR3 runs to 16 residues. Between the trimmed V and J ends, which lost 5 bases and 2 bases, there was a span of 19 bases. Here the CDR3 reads CASSPPRRVGPYEQYF. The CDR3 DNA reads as TGTGCCAGCAGTCCCCCGCGGCGCGTAGGGCCCTACGAGCAGTACTTC.

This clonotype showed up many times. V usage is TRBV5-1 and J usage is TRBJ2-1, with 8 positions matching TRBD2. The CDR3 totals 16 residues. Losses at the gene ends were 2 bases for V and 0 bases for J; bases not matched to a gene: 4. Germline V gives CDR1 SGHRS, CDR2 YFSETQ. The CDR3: CASSFLAGSSYNEQFF. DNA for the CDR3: TGCGCCAGCAGCTTCCTAGCGGGTAGCTCCTACAATGAGCAGTTCTTC.

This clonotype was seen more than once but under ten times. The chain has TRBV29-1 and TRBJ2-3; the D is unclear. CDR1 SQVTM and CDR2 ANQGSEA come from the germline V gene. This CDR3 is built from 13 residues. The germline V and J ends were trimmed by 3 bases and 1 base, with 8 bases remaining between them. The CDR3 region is CSVDNGGTDTQYF. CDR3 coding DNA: TGCAGCGTTGACAACGGCGGCACAGATACGCAGTATTTT.

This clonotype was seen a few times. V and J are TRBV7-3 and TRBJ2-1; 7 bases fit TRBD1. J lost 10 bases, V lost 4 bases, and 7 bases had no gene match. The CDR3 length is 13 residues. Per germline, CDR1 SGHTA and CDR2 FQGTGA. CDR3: CASSSQPDREQFF. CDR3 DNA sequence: TGTGCCAGCAGCTCCCAACCGGACAGGGAGCAGTTCTTC.